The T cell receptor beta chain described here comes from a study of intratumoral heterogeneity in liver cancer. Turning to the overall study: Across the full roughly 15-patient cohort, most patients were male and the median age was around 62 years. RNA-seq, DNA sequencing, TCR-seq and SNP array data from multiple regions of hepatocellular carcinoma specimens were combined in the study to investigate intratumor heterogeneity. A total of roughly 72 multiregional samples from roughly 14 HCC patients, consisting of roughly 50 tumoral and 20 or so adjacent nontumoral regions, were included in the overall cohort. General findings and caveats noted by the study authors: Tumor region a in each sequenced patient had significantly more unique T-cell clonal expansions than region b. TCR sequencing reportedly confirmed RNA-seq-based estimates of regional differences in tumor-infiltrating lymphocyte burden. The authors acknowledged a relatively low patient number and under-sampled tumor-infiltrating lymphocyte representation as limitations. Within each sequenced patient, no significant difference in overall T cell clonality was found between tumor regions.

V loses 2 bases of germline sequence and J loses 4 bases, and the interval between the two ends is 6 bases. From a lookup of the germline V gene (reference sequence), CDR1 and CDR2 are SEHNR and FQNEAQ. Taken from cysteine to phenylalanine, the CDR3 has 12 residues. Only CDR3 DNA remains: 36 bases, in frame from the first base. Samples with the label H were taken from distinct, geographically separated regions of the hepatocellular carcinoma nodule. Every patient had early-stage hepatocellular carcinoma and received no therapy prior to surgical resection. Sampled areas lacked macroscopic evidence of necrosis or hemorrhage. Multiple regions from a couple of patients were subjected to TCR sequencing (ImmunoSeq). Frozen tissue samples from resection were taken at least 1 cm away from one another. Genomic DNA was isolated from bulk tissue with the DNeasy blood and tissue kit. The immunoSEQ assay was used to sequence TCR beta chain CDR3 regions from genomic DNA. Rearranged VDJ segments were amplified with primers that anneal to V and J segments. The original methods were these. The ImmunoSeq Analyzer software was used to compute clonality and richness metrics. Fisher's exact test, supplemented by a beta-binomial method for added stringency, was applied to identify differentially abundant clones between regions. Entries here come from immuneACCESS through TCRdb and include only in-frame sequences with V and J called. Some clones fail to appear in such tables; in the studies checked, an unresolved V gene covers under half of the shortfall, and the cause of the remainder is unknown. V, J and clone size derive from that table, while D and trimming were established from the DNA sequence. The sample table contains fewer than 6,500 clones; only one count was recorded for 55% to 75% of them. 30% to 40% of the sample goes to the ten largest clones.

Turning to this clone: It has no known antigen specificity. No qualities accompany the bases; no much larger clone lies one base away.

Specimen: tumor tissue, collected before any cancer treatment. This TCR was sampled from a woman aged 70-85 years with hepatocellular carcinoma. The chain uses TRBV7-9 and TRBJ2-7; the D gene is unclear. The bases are TGTGCCAGCAGCTTACAATCTTACGAGCAGTACTTC. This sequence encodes CASSLQSYEQYF.